This T cell receptor beta chain was sequenced in a study of shared clonotypes between healthy human individuals (dated by TCRdb to about 2020). Turning to the overall study: Three men and a couple of women, aged 18 to 49 years, made up the cohort. Blood TCR repertoires of a handful of healthy adults were deeply sequenced to estimate repertoire size and the extent of clonotype sharing between individuals. To increase sequencing depth and limit assay-specific biases, TCR repertoire library preparation and sequencing were carried out by different laboratories using diverse techniques. Per donor, leukapheresis produced somewhere between about 0.8 and 9 billion PBMCs.

Note on this clone: The target of this receptor is not known. No per-base quality is available; no much larger clone lies one base away.

Donors were healthy HIV-negative adults with no recently reported acute infections or vaccinations. Every donor was a Caucasian adult living in Nashville, Tennessee, USA. For unsorted samples, 75 million to 90 million PBMCs were counted and genomic DNA was extracted with the QIAamp DNA Blood Mini kit. After blood collection by leukapheresis, PBMCs were isolated using Ficoll-Histopaque density gradient centrifugation and then cryopreserved in the vapor phase of liquid nitrogen. Using the deep immunoSEQ assay, TCR CDR3 regions were amplified from genomic DNA by multiplex PCR. For each cell subset, the extracted genomic DNA was distributed evenly across all wells of several immunoSEQ 96-well plates, and each plate served as one replicate. Each replicate PCR for unsorted PBMC received about 300 ng genomic DNA, equal to 30,000 to 35,000 T cell genomes. Unsorted PBMC genomic DNA was sequenced across ten immunoSEQ deep assay plates. Purified libraries were measured with a Qubit 3.0 fluorometer, size-checked on a Bioanalyzer 2100, and measured again with the KAPA Library Quantification kit. A separate single-read 150-cycle Illumina NextSeq 550 flow cell was used to sequence each immunoSEQ 96-well plate. In the authors' own workflow: Because the immunoSEQ output held only junctional sequences and lacked quality scores, the filtering could not match the filtering applied to full-length reads. Sequences were annotated with PyIR, a Python wrapper for IgBLAST v1.9, and V/J genes and CDR3 were assigned using IMGT germline references. Reads were filtered out if the reads had weak V/J assignments (E-value above 1e-6), no CDR3, stop codons, out-of-frame junctions, or ambiguous translated residues. V3J clonotypes were defined as sequences sharing the same inferred V gene, J gene, and CDR3 amino acid sequence. Percentage overlap between repertoires was computed as shared unique clonotypes divided by the size of the smaller repertoire. Three approaches were used to assess repertoire richness: RTK rarefaction, the Chao1 estimator, and Recon v2.1 estimates of unobserved clonotypes. TCRdb mirrors the immuneACCESS table, restricted to in-frame sequences. Some clones are absent from its copies; in checked studies, under half trace to an unresolved V gene, and the reason for the others is unknown. V and J calls and clone size are those listed in that table; D and trimming were worked out from the DNA. This sample holds approximately 500,000 clones; 60% to 80% were observed only once. About 12% of the sample is in the top ten clones.

The paper as a whole reports these results and caveats: Because the study included only a small number of donors, the genetic and exposure-history diversity represented was limited. Based on pairwise subsampling, the degree of clonotype sharing among donors was expected to be affected by sequencing depth. Only blood was sampled, and tissue TCR repertoires likely differ from those in blood.

The CDR3 has 15 amino acids, counting the end cysteine and phenylalanine. Just CDR3 DNA is preserved here, 45 bases in frame from base 1. CDR1 is given as SQVTM and CDR2 as ANQGSEA, both from the germline V gene. The germline V and J ends show losses of 4 bases and 0 bases respectively, and no gene match explains 9 bases of the junction. The rearrangement joined TRBV29-1 to TRBJ2-7, with 7 central nucleotides matching TRBD1. Sequenced: PBMCs. The TCR originated in a woman aged 40 to 55 in good health. Some clones in this sample may be carry-over from other donors' samples. The CDR3 protein sequence reads: CSVASGTASSYEQYF. The DNA sequence is given as TGCAGCGTTGCCTCGGGGACAGCCAGCTCCTACGAGCAGTACTTC.